Shown below are 14 T cell receptor beta chains from a single sample sequenced in a study of blood T cell repertoires in COVID-19. Sequencing was performed with immunoSEQ multiplex PCR; in TCRdb, only in-frame clones are kept and a portion is missing. The repertoire has hundreds of thousands of clones, about 90% of them found once; the top ten carry approximately 7.9%. The sequenced material came from peripheral blood. The receptor set was obtained from a man in his 60s who had recovered from COVID-19.

The V and J genes are TRBV11-2 and TRBJ2-1, with D possibly matching TRBD2 (5 bases). Trimming removed 2 bases from V and 6 bases from J, with 14 bases in between. The CDR3 has 15 residues. Germline V CDR1 and CDR2: SGHAT, FQNNGV. CDR3 amino acids: CASSLLGLGGNEQFF. In DNA, the CDR3 is TGTGCCAGCAGCTTATTGGGCCTAGGAGGCAATGAGCAGTTCTTC.

The rearrangement uses TRBV19 and TRBJ1-2; TRBD1 aligns across 8 bases. V gave up 6 bases and J gave up 2 bases; unmatched junction bases: 5. The germline gives CDR1 LNHDA, CDR2 SQIVND (reference sequence). The CDR3 length is 14 residues. CDR3 in DNA: TGTGCCAGTAGCCCGGACAGGGTGAACTATGGCTACACCTTC. Translated, it gives CASSPDRVNYGYTF.

The chain employs TRBV19 and TRBJ2-1; D ambiguous. Germline V gene lookup returns CDR1 LNHDA and CDR2 SQIVND (reference sequence). This CDR3 is built from 14 residues. V was pared by 0 bases and J by 1 base, with 4 bases between. The CDR3 DNA is TGTGCCAGTAGTATAGACAGTTCCTACAATGAGCAGTTCTTC. Protein product: CASSIDSSYNEQFF.

This chain uses TRBV7-9 with TRBJ2-7; D is unclear. There are 14 residues in the CDR3. The germline V and J ends were trimmed by 2 bases and 2 bases, with 10 bases remaining between them. Germline V CDR1 and CDR2: SEHNR, FQNEAQ (reference sequence). The CDR3 bases are TGTGCCAGCAGCTTATCATCCAGTCCCTACGAGCAGTACTTC. This gives the protein CASSLSSSPYEQYF.

The V call is TRBV5-1, the J call TRBJ2-7; tentatively, D is TRBD1 (5 bases). CDR3 length: 14 residues. The germline V and J ends were trimmed by 0 bases and 2 bases, with 9 bases remaining between them. Germline-derived CDR1 and CDR2 are SGHRS and YFSETQ. The CDR3, as DNA: TGCGCCAGCAGCTTGGTGTCGGACACCTACGAGCAGTACTTC. It translates to CASSLVSDTYEQYF.

The J gene is TRBJ2-3, the V gene TRBV2, with TRBD2 as a possible D gene (5 bases). The germline CDR1 and CDR2 sequences are SNHLY and FYNNEI. V was clipped by 4 bases and J by 4 bases, with 15 bases between them. The CDR3 runs to 15 residues. In nucleotides, the CDR3 is TGTGCCAGCAGTGTGGGCCAAGGGAGTGCAGATACGCAGTATTTT. Amino acid sequence: CASSVGQGSADTQYF.

V usage is TRBV12-2 and J usage is TRBJ1-5; the D call in the table, TRBD1, was not verified against the DNA. TRBV12-2 is classified as a pseudogene. This CDR3 region has 13 residues. The CDR3 protein is CASRTQQGVPQHF. DNA for the CDR3: TGTGCAAGTCGTACCCAACAGGGGGTGCCCCAGCATTTT.

The rearrangement uses TRBV29-1 and TRBJ2-3, with a weak D call TRBD2 (6 bases). CDR3 length: 10 residues. Germline V gene lookup returns CDR1 SQVTM and CDR2 ANQGSEA. Trimming took 6 bases from V and 9 from J, leaving 10 bases between them. The CDR3 is CSVHGGTQYF. CDR3 in DNA: TGCAGCGTCCACGGGGGAACGCAGTATTTT.

The rearrangement joins TRBV6-5 to TRBJ1-4; the match to TRBD1 covers 8 bases. The ends lost 9 bases at V and 7 bases at J; junction bases unmatched: 10. This CDR3 is built from 14 residues. Looked up from germline, CDR1 is MNHEY and CDR2 is SVGAGI. CDR3 region: CASRLQGAGEKLFF. CDR3 nucleotide sequence: TGTGCCAGTCGACTTCAGGGGGCAGGTGAAAAACTGTTTTTT.

The chain couples TRBV5-1 to TRBJ1-5; possibly TRBD1 for D (5 bases). The germline V and J ends were trimmed by 2 bases and 4 bases, with 10 bases remaining between them. The CDR3 totals 14 residues. The V gene's germline CDR1 is SGHRS and CDR2 YFSETQ. CDR3 region: CASSFQGGNQPQHF. Here the CDR3 DNA reads TGCGCCAGCAGCTTCCAGGGAGGAAATCAGCCCCAGCATTTT.

The V and J genes are TRBV27 and TRBJ2-2; D is unresolved. The CDR3 consists of 16 residues. Germline V gene sequence: CDR1 MNHEY, CDR2 SMNVEV (reference sequence). Deletions cut 3 bases from V and 2 bases from J, with 13 bases between. This chain's CDR3 is CASSFPGSENTGELFF. The CDR3 DNA reads TGTGCCAGCAGTTTTCCCGGGTCGGAAAACACCGGGGAGCTGTTTTTT.

The chain couples TRBV5-1 to TRBJ2-1, with D tentatively TRBD1 (5 bases). The CDR3 spans 14 residues. Germline V gives CDR1 SGHRS, CDR2 YFSETQ. The ends were cut back, 0 bases at V and 4 bases at J, with 8 bases in the middle. This CDR3 reads CASSLEGIYNEQFF. The CDR3 DNA reads as TGCGCCAGCAGCTTGGAGGGGATTTACAATGAGCAGTTCTTC.

The CDR3 nucleotides read TGTGCCAGCATAAATTTCTACGAGCAGTACTTC. It yields the protein CASINFYEQYF. The chain joins TRBV6-5 to TRBJ2-7, with D hard to call. Trimming left V 7 bases short and J 3 bases short, with 7 bases between. Germline V gene data show CDR1 as MNHEY and CDR2 as SVGAGI. The CDR3 extends over 11 amino acids.

The J gene is TRBJ1-6, the V gene TRBV7-6, with 8 positions matching TRBD1. The V and J ends lost 1 base and 8 bases, in that order; junction bases with no gene match: 1. CDR3 length: 14 residues. Germline values: CDR1 SGHVS, CDR2 FNYEAQ. This CDR3 is CASSLVQGDSPLHF. CDR3 nucleotides: TGTGCCAGCAGCTTAGTACAGGGGGATTCACCCCTCCACTTT.